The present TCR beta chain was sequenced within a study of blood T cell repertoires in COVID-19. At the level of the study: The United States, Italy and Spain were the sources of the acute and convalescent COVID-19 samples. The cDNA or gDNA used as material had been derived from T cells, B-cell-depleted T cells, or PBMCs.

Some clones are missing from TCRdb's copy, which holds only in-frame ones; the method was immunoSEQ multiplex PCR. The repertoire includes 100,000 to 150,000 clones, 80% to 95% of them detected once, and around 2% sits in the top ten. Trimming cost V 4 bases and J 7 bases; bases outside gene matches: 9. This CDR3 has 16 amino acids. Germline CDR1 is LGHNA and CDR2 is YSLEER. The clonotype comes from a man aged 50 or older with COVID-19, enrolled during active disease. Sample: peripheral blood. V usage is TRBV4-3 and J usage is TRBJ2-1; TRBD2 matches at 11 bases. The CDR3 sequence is CASSLNLAGGGNEQFF. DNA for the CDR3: TGCGCCAGCAGCCTAAACTTAGCGGGAGGGGGGAATGAGCAGTTCTTC.